These 3 T cell receptor beta chains share one sample of origin, sequenced in a study of T cell clusters in autoimmune cytopenias. TRB was amplified by touch-down multiplex PCR, primer pools A and B combined. Using the multiplex PCR reads, TCRdb records one entry per CDR3 protein without DNA. The sample totals 500 or so distinct CDR3 sequences. TRB was amplified from approximately 250 ng of peripheral blood genomic DNA per sample. The sequenced material came from peripheral blood. The source is a human donor with an autoimmune cytopenia or autoimmune hepatitis (not recorded which).

The chain carries TRBV6-2 or TRBV6-3 and TRBJ2-7; checking the TCRdb D call of TRBD2 is not possible without DNA. The CDR3 is 16 amino acids. Germline V gene data show CDR1 as MNHEY and CDR2 as SVGEGT. The CDR3 here is CASSYLLAGDINEQYF.

The chain joins TRBV14 to TRBJ2-5; the D call of TRBD2 rests on TCRdb alone, since no DNA is present to check it. The V gene's germline CDR1 is SGHDN and CDR2 FVKESK. The CDR3 spans 17 residues. CDR3 sequence reads: CASSQRLVGEAPETQYF.

V is TRBV21-1 and J is TRBJ2-2; the D call of TRBD2 rests on TCRdb alone, since no DNA is present to check it. TRBV21-1 is assigned pseudogene status. The CDR3 consists of 17 residues. The CDR3 spells CASSKGQGPANTGELFF.